This paragraph reports one T cell receptor (beta chain). Sequenced by immunoSEQ multiplex PCR; TCRdb stores in-frame clones only, minus some. The data show more than 25,000 clones, with 85% to 90% seen just once and 2% to 2.5% held by the top ten. The sample is drawn from a study of PD-1 blockade in classical Hodgkin lymphoma. Patients all relapsed after autologous stem cell transplantation, and there was variation in brentuximab vedotin exposure. Magnetic depletion of unwanted cells isolated CD4+ T cells from thawed PBMCs. Source: CD4+ T cells from blood, taken at baseline. The sequence was collected from a human donor with classical Hodgkin lymphoma.

The CDR3 region is CSAASIGVGEKLFF. Written as DNA, the CDR3 is TGCAGCGCCGCGTCGATCGGGGTAGGCGAAAAACTGTTTTTT. The rearrangement links TRBV29-1 to TRBJ1-4; D remains unclear. This CDR3 region has 14 residues. Trimming took off 7 bases at V and 8 bases at J, with 20 bases between the two ends. In germline, CDR1 is SQVTM, CDR2 ANQGSEA.